The 20 T cell receptor beta chains below all came from one sample that was sequenced in a study of blood T cell repertoires in COVID-19 (dated by TCRdb to the early 2020s). The library was obtained by the immunoSEQ multiplex PCR assay. TCRdb limited this immuneACCESS table to in-frame rearrangements with V and J called. A share of clones is missing; checked studies link under half to unresolved V genes, and the rest is unexplained. Within this sample are 150,000 or so clones, with 87% of them counted one time only. The top ten clones comprise 5.5% to 7.5% of the sample. The material sequenced was peripheral blood. The source of these receptors is a man older than 75 with acute or convalescent COVID-19.

The chain couples TRBV28 to TRBJ2-7, with D possibly matching TRBD1 (5 bases). Trimming removed 5 bases at V and 3 bases at J, with 14 bases between. The CDR3 totals 14 residues. Germline lookup yields CDR1 MDHEN and CDR2 SYDVKM. The DNA of the CDR3 is TGTGCCAGCAGTCCCGACAGCGAAAACTACGAGCAGTACTTC. Translation gives CASSPDSENYEQYF. The entire variable domain, with the rest obtained from reference TRBV28 and TRBJ2-7, is as follows: DVKVTQSSRYLVKRTGEKVFLECVQDMDHENMFWYRQDPGLGLRLIYFSYDVKMKEKGDIPEGYSVSREKKERFSLILESASTNQTSMYLCASSPDSENYEQYFGPGTRLTVT.

This clone was picked up one time. The rearrangement joins TRBV6-5 to TRBJ2-3; TRBD1 aligns across 9 bases. Germline V gene sequence: CDR1 MNHEY, CDR2 SVGAGI. J lost 3 bases, V lost 6 bases, and 4 bases had no gene match. This CDR3 is 14 amino acids long. CDR3 in amino acids: CASRTGGPTDTQYF. CDR3 DNA sequence: TGTGCCAGCAGAACAGGGGGCCCAACAGATACGCAGTATTTT.

J is TRBJ2-2 and V is TRBV7-3; TRBD1 matches 9 bases. The CDR3 sequence is 16 residues long. The ends lost 5 bases at V and 7 bases at J; junction bases unmatched: 11. CDR1 is SGHTA, CDR2 FQGTGA, per germline. The CDR3 region has the DNA TGTGCCAGCAGCGCCCCGGGACAGGGAATTGGCGGGGAGCTGTTTTTT. Its protein product is CASSAPGQGIGGELFF. Together with reference TRBV7-3 and TRBJ2-2, the CDR3 gives the full variable domain: GAGVSQTPSNKVTEKGKYVELRCDPISGHTALYWYRQSLGQGPEFLIYFQGTGAADDSGLPNDRFFAVRPEGSVSTLKIQRTERGDSAVYLCASSAPGQGIGGELFFGEGSRLTVL.

This clone was observed a single time. CDR3 protein: CASSGGAGSTGELFF. CDR3 DNA: TGTGCCAGCAGCGGGGGGGCAGGGAGCACCGGGGAGCTGTTTTTT. The genes are TRBV5-4 and TRBJ2-2; maybe TRBD2 (7 bases). Germline V gene lookup returns CDR1 SGHNT and CDR2 YYREEE (reference sequence). With 4 bases removed from V and 4 bases from J, the gap between germline ends came to 14 bases. The CDR3 has 15 amino acids. The full variable domain, in which reference TRBV5-4 and TRBJ2-2 provide the parts outside the CDR3, is ETGVTQSPTHLIKTRGQQVTLRCSSQSGHNTVSWYQQALGQGPQFIFQYYREEENGRGNFPPRFSGLQFPNYSSELNVNALELDDSALYLCASSGGAGSTGELFFGEGSRLTVL.

The rearrangement links TRBV2 to TRBJ1-4; TRBD1 matches 7 bases. With V trimmed by 6 bases and J by 4 bases, 8 bases remained unmatched. The germline V gene encodes CDR1 SNHLY and CDR2 FYNNEI. The CDR3 is made up of 15 amino acids. Here the CDR3 reads CASRETGSNNEKLFF. The CDR3 nucleotides are TGTGCCAGCAGGGAGACAGGGTCCAATAATGAAAAACTGTTTTTT.

This clone occurred many times. The V and J genes are TRBV6-5 and TRBJ1-5; D is ambiguous. The CDR3 sequence is 14 residues long. Germline V gene data show CDR1 as MNHEY and CDR2 as SVGAGI. Trimming took 7 bases from V and 8 from J, leaving 18 bases between them. DNA of the CDR3: TGTGCCAGCACAGAAGGGTCGGGAAGTGAGCCCCAGCATTTT. It encodes CASTEGSGSEPQHF.

This rearrangement joins TRBV3-1 (or the pseudogene TRBV3-2) to TRBJ1-5; D remains unclear. Germline V CDR1 and CDR2: LGHDT, YNNKEL (reference sequence). This CDR3 has 14 residues. With 4 bases removed from V and 2 bases from J, the gap between germline ends came to 9 bases. Written as DNA, the CDR3 is TGTGCCAGCAGCCCGGCTAGCGGCAATCAGCCCCAGCATTTT. It specifies CASSPASGNQPQHF.

The chain carries TRBV3-1 (or the pseudogene TRBV3-2) and TRBJ2-3; D is unresolved. Trimming left V 4 bases short and J 4 bases short, with 9 bases between. The CDR3 spans 13 residues. Germline V gives CDR1 LGHDT, CDR2 YNNKEL (reference sequence). CDR3 sequence (DNA): TGTGCCAGCAGCCCCCCCGGTCCAGATACGCAGTATTTT. This gives the protein CASSPPGPDTQYF.

The chain carries TRBV2 and TRBJ2-1, with 8 bases fitting TRBD1. The CDR3 spans 16 residues. The V segment lost 1 base and the J segment 7 bases; nucleotides outside the gene matches: 9. From germline, CDR1 is SNHLY and CDR2 FYNNEI. The CDR3 region has the DNA TGTGCCAGCAGTGAAGAAAGGGCCAGGGGGCGAAATGAGCAGTTCTTC. Protein sequence: CASSEERARGRNEQFF.

In its sample, this clone was seen a few times. V is TRBV5-1 and J is TRBJ1-1; 7 positions match TRBD1. This CDR3 comprises 15 residues. CDR1 is SGHRS, CDR2 YFSETQ, per germline. The ends lost 0 bases at V and 1 base at J; junction bases unmatched: 3. CDR3 amino acids: CASSLAGTENTEAFF. CDR3 bases: TGCGCCAGCAGCTTGGCCGGGACAGAGAACACTGAAGCTTTCTTT.

J is TRBJ1-3 and V is TRBV5-1; D uncertain. Germline assignment: CDR1 SGHRS and CDR2 YFSETQ. With 1 base removed from V and 1 base from J, the gap between germline ends came to 9 bases. The CDR3 totals 15 residues. Written as DNA, the CDR3 is TGCGCCAGCAGCTTGTCCAGCGTATCTGGAAACACCATATATTTT. Its protein is CASSLSSVSGNTIYF.

This clone was detected once. This chain joins TRBV5-4 and TRBJ2-5; 11 positions agree with TRBD2. This CDR3 comprises 17 residues. The trim removed 3 bases at V and 5 bases at J, leaving 12 bases unmatched. Per the germline V gene, CDR1 is SGHNT and CDR2 is YYREEE (reference sequence). The CDR3 DNA reads as TGTGCCAGCAGCTCACCGATAGGTAGCGGGAGGGGTGAGACCCAGTACTTC. Protein sequence: CASSSPIGSGRGETQYF.

The CDR3 region is CATSRPRGQTNYGYTF. The CDR3 DNA reads as TGTGCCACCAGCAGACCTCGCGGGCAAACTAACTATGGCTACACCTTC. The rearrangement uses TRBV15 and TRBJ1-2; D uncertain. CDR3 length equals 16 residues. Germline V CDR1 and CDR2: LNHNV, YYDKDF (reference sequence). V was trimmed by 2 bases and J by 0 bases, leaving 13 bases between them.

The V and J genes are TRBV28 and TRBJ2-7; D might be TRBD1 (6 bases). The CDR3 sequence is 14 residues long. CDR1 and CDR2 (germline): MDHEN, SYDVKM. Deletions cut 3 bases from V and 7 bases from J, with 16 bases between. CDR3 in amino acids: CASSFSAGEQEQYF. The CDR3 DNA reads TGTGCCAGCAGTTTTTCAGCAGGGGAACAAGAGCAGTACTTC.

The chain joins TRBV5-6 to TRBJ1-2, with 9 positions matching TRBD1. Germline-derived CDR1 and CDR2 are SGHDT and YYEEEE. This CDR3 comprises 15 residues. After removal of 4 bases from V and 3 bases from J, the junction contained 7 bases not matched to a gene. CDR3 bases: TGTGCCAGCAGCATACCGGGACAGGGCTACTATGGCTACACCTTC. Protein product: CASSIPGQGYYGYTF. The variable domain in full, with the rest retrieved from reference TRBV5-6 and TRBJ1-2, is DAGVTQSPTHLIKTRGQQVTLRCSPKSGHDTVSWYQQALGQGPQFIFQYYEEEERQRGNFPDRFSGHQFPNYSSELNVNALLLGDSALYLCASSIPGQGYYGYTFGSGTRLTVV.

The chain recombines TRBV6-1 with TRBJ1-2; TRBD1 agrees at 8 bases. V was pared by 3 bases and J by 2 bases, with 2 bases of the junction left unmatched. The CDR3 consists of 14 residues. Germline lookup yields CDR1 MNHNS and CDR2 SASEGT. CDR3 loop: CASSDRGPNYGYTF. In DNA, the CDR3 is TGTGCCAGCAGTGACAGGGGGCCGAACTATGGCTACACCTTC.

This clone has a handful of counts. The chain couples TRBV27 to TRBJ2-7; 8 bases are a match to TRBD2. The CDR3 covers 15 residues. Trimming at V came to 5 bases and at J to 2 bases, leaving 8 bases not matched to a gene. In germline, CDR1 is MNHEY, CDR2 SMNVEV (reference sequence). The CDR3 DNA reads as TGTGCCAGCAGTCTTCGACTAGCGTATACCTACGAGCAGTACTTC. It codes for CASSLRLAYTYEQYF.

The chain has TRBV28 and TRBJ1-4; D unresolved. With 4 bases removed from V and 7 bases from J, the gap between germline ends came to 13 bases. Germline CDR1 and CDR2: MDHEN and SYDVKM. This CDR3 is built from 14 residues. The CDR3 spells CASSSAGEGEKLFF. CDR3 bases: TGTGCCAGCAGTTCAGCAGGCGAGGGTGAAAAACTGTTTTTT.

The chain is built from TRBV7-9 and TRBJ1-1; 8 bases are a match to TRBD1. CDR3 length: 14 amino acids. Germline loops: CDR1 SEHNR, CDR2 FQNEAQ (reference sequence). Losses at the gene ends were 3 bases for V and 2 bases for J; bases not matched to a gene: 2. CDR3 sequence (DNA): TGTGCCAGCAGCTTGGCAGGGGGCAACACTGAAGCTTTCTTT. Protein product: CASSLAGGNTEAFF.

This clone occurred once. The chain employs TRBV6-5 and TRBJ2-1; possibly TRBD2 for D (6 bases). The CDR3 is 14 amino acids. Between the trimmed V and J ends, which lost 5 bases and 5 bases, there was a span of 13 bases. The germline V gene has CDR1 MNHEY and CDR2 SVGAGI. CDR3 DNA: TGTGCCAGCAGTAAATTCTTAGCGGACAATGAGCAGTTCTTC. It yields the protein CASSKFLADNEQFF.